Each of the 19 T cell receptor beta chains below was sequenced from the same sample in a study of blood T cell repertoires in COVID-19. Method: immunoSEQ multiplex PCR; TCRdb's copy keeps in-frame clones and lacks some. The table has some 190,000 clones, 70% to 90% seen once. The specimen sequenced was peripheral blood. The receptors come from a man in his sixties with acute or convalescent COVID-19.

The CDR3 loop is CASSQKARTSGQETQYF. In DNA, the CDR3 is TGTGCCAGCAGCCAAAAGGCCCGGACTAGCGGGCAAGAGACCCAGTACTTC. The V gene is TRBV3-1 (or the pseudogene TRBV3-2), the J gene TRBJ2-5; 11 bases match TRBD2. CDR3 length equals 17 residues. The ends lost 2 bases at V and 2 bases at J; junction bases unmatched: 7. Per germline, CDR1 LGHDT and CDR2 YNNKEL (reference sequence).

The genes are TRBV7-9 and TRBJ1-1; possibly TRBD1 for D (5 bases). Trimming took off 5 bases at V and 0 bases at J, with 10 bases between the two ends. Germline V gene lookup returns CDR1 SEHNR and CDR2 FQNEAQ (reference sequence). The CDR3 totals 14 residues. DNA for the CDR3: TGTGCCAGCAGCGGCGGGACGGTGAACACTGAAGCTTTCTTT. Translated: CASSGGTVNTEAFF.

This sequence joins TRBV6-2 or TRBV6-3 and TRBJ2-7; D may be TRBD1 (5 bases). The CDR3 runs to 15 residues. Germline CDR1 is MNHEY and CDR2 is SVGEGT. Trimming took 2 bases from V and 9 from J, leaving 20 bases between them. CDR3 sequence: CASSYGAANPTRQYF. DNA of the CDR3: TGTGCCAGCAGTTACGGGGCGGCAAACCCTACGCGGCAGTACTTC.

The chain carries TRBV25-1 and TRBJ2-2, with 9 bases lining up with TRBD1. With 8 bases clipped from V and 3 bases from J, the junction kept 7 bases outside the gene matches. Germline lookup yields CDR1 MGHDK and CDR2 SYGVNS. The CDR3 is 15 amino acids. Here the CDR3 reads CASGQGRTHTGELFF. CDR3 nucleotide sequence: TGTGCCAGCGGACAGGGGAGGACCCACACCGGGGAGCTGTTTTTT.

CDR3 protein: CASSLQQVSYGYTF. The CDR3 DNA reads as TGTGCCAGCAGCCTCCAACAGGTTTCCTATGGCTACACCTTC. The chain links TRBV5-6 to TRBJ1-2; possibly TRBD1 for D (5 bases). Trimming removed 4 bases from V and 4 bases from J, with 14 bases in between. Germline assignment: CDR1 SGHDT and CDR2 YYEEEE. The CDR3 has 14 residues.

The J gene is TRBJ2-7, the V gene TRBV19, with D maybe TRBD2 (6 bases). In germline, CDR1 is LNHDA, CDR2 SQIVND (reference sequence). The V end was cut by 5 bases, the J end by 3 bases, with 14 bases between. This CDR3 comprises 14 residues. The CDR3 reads CASSGPSGVYEQYF. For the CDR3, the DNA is TGTGCCAGTAGTGGGCCTTCGGGAGTCTACGAGCAGTACTTC.

The CDR3, as DNA: TGTGCCAGCTCCGACAGGCGGAGGTTCTACAATGAGCAGTTCTTC. It yields the protein CASSDRRRFYNEQFF. The chain uses TRBV27 and TRBJ2-1, with D perhaps matching TRBD1 (6 bases). The CDR3 has 15 amino acids. The germline V gene has CDR1 MNHEY and CDR2 SMNVEV (reference sequence). V lost 8 bases and J 3 bases, leaving 17 bases between the germline ends.

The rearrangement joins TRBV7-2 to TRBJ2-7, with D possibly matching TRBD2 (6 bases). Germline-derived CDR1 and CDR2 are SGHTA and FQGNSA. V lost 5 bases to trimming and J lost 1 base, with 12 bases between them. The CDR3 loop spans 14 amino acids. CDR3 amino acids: CASSERRDSYEQYF. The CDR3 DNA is TGTGCCAGCAGCGAGCGGCGGGATTCCTACGAGCAGTACTTC.

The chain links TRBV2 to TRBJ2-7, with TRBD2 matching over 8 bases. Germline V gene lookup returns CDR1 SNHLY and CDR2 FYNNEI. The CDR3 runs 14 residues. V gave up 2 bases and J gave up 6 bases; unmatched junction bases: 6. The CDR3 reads CASSEPGLVREQYF. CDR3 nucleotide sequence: TGTGCCAGCAGTGAACCGGGACTAGTCCGCGAGCAGTACTTC.

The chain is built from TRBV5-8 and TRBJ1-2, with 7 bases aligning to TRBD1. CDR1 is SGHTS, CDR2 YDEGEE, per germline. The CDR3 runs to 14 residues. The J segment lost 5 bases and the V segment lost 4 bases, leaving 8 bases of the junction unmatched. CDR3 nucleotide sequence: TGTGCCAGCAGCCCTGACAGGGATTTTTATGGCTACACCTTC. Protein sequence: CASSPDRDFYGYTF. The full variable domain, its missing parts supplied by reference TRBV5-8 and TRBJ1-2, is EAGVTQSPTHLIKTRGQQATLRCSPISGHTSVYWYQQALGLGLQFLLWYDEGEERNRGNFPPRFSGRQFPNYSSELNVNALELEDSALYLCASSPDRDFYGYTFGSGTRLTVV.

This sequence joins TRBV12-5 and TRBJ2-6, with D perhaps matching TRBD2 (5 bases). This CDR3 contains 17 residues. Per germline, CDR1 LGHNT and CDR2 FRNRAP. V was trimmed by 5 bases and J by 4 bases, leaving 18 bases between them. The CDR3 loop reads CASGPEGRLGGANVLTF. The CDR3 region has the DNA TGTGCTAGTGGTCCAGAGGGAAGATTGGGGGGGGCCAACGTCCTGACTTTC.

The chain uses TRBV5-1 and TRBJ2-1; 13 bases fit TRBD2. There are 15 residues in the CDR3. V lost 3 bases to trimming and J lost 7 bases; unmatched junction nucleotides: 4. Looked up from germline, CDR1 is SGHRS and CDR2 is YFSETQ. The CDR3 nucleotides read TGCGCCAGCAGCTCAACTAGCGGGAGGGGTAATGAGCAGTTCTTC. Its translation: CASSSTSGRGNEQFF.

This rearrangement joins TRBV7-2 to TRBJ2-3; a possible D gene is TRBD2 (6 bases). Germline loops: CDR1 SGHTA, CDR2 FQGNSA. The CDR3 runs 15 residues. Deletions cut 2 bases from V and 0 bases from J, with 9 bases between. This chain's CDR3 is CASSLLALSTDTQYF. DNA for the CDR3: TGTGCCAGCAGCTTACTAGCGTTAAGCACAGATACGCAGTATTTT.

Written as DNA, the CDR3 is TGTGCCAGCACGACAGGGTATAATTCACCCCTCCACTTT. Translated, it gives CASTTGYNSPLHF. V is TRBV19 and J is TRBJ1-6; TRBD1 agrees at 7 bases. The junction had 3 bases not matched to a gene; V was cut back by 9 bases and J by 4 bases. This CDR3 is built from 13 residues. Per the germline V gene, CDR1 is LNHDA and CDR2 is SQIVND (reference sequence).

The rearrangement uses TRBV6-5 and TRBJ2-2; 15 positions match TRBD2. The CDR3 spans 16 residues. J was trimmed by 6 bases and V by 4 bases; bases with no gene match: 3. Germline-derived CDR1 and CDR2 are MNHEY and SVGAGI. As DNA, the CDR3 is TGTGCCAGCAGTTGGGGACTAGCGGGAGGAGCCGGGGAGCTGTTTTTT. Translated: CASSWGLAGGAGELFF.

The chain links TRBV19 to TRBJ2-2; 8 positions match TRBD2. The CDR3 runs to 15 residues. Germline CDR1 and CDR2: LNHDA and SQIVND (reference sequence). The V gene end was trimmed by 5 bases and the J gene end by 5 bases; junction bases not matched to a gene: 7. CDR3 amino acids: CASSEAGGGTGELFF. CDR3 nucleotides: TGTGCCAGTAGTGAGGCGGGAGGTGGAACCGGGGAGCTGTTTTTT.

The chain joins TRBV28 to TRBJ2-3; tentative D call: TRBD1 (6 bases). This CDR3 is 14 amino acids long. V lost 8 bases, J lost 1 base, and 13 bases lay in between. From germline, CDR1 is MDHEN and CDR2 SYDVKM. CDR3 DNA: TGTGCCAGCCAGGGGTCCGGGGGCACAGATACGCAGTATTTT. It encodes CASQGSGGTDTQYF. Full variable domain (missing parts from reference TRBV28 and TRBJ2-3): DVKVTQSSRYLVKRTGEKVFLECVQDMDHENMFWYRQDPGLGLRLIYFSYDVKMKEKGDIPEGYSVSREKKERFSLILESASTNQTSMYLCASQGSGGTDTQYFGPGTRLTVL.

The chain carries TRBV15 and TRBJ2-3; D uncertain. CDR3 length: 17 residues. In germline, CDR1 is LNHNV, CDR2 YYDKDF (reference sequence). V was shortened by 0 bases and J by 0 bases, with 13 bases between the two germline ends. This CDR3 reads CATSRDESFTSTDTQYF. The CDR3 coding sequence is TGTGCCACCAGCAGAGATGAAAGCTTTACTAGCACAGATACGCAGTATTTT.

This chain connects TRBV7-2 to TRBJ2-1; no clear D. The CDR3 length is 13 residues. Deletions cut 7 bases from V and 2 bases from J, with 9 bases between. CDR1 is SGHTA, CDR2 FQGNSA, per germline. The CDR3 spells CASNLPAYNEQFF. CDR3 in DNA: TGTGCCAGCAACCTTCCGGCCTACAATGAGCAGTTCTTC.